The source of this T cell receptor beta chain is a study of T cell clonality in common variable immunodeficiency (dated by TCRdb to about 2015). Broader findings and caveats from the paper: Even though DNA input was equal, the average per sample came to 80,000 to 100,000 unique sequences for controls compared with 25,000 to 40,000 for CVID samples. Compared with healthy controls, CVID subjects showed increased TCRbeta clonality (t-test p = 0.018), a feature most characteristic of about a third of subjects. The authors noted that sequencing repertoires of T cell subpopulations would be needed to clarify what caused the increased clonality in CVID. Fewer TCRbeta clones were shared among CVID subjects than among healthy controls (p < 0.0001). CVID TCRbeta sequences reportedly showed fewer deletions and N-nucleotide insertions and lacked highly modified clones with 13 or more V deletions. Patient heterogeneity within the CVID cohort put limits on correlating repertoire features with clinical complications.

Worth noting for this clone: The antigen it recognizes is unknown. The read ends 3 residues shy of where the CDR3 ends; the end is completed using the germline J gene.

There are 15 amino acids in the CDR3, from cysteine to phenylalanine inclusive. The DNA has 36 bases, all within the CDR3, and is read from base 1. CDR1 SGHVS and CDR2 FNYEAQ were looked up in the germline V gene. Relative to germline, V is 1 base shorter and J is 0 bases shorter, with 9 bases between their ends. CVID samples and control samples contributed equivalent amounts of genomic DNA as sequencing input. For every sample, a 60 bp segment covering the rearranged TCRbeta CDR3 region was amplified and then sequenced. The immunoSEQ assay, a bias-corrected multiplex PCR with high-throughput sequencing, was employed for TCRbeta amplification. For the original study's pipeline: Every unique nucleotide sequence counted as a clone and was annotated with V, D and J genes, copy number and frequency. Sequences were labeled productive if in frame, and non-productive if out of frame or containing stop codons. As previously described, clonality was computed from Shannon's entropy. The predicted amino acid sequences of productive clones were used to derive the mean CDR3 Kyte-Doolittle hydropathy. Scaled V gene usage was hierarchically clustered using Manhattan distance and complete linkage with the R hclust function. Sharing of clones by CDR3 amino acid sequence was evaluated by resampling 12 repertoires per group over 100 rounds. Repertoires were searched for roughly 70 published EBV-specific and a few hundred published CMV-specific TCRbeta sequences. After a couple of CVID samples that produced fewer than 10,000 sequences were dropped from the analysis, around 41 CVID repertoires remained. Not all clones reach the TCRdb copy of this immuneACCESS table, which keeps in-frame sequences only. Checked studies attribute under half of the gap to unresolved V genes and leave the rest unexplained. V and J calls and clone size are given by that table; D and trimming were obtained from the DNA. For this sample, about 34,000 clones appear and none is a singleton. The ten largest clones represent 28% of the sample.

Standard criteria were used to diagnose CVID, namely serum IgG, IgA and/or IgM reduced below the normal range together with specific antibody deficiency. There were almost 45 subjects in the CVID group (roughly 15 female and 29 male), ranging in age from about 8 to 65 years, with a mean age of roughly 43. Most CVID patients and most healthy controls were of Caucasian heritage. Replacement immunoglobulin therapy had been administered to all CVID subjects for at least one year at the time of study participation. At blood collection, none of the CVID subjects was ill or on immunomodulatory or immunosuppressive medication. Heparinized peripheral whole blood samples of roughly 5 to 9 ml were obtained from each donor. Genomic DNA from adults with common variable immune deficiency (CVID) and from healthy adult controls was used to sequence TCRbeta CDR3 repertoires. Diluted blood was subjected to density centrifugation over Hypaque 1077 or Ficoll-Paque for isolation of peripheral blood mononuclear cells. Genomic DNA was extracted from unsorted mononuclear cells by Qiagen column purification or by a centrifugation-based method.

The chain is assembled from TRBV7-6 and TRBJ1-1; TRBD1 is a weak D gene call, 5 bases matching. The sequenced sample consisted of peripheral blood mononuclear cells. The origin of this receptor is a human donor with common variable immunodeficiency. CDR3 protein: CASSLGGQLNTEAFF. The covered CDR3 bases are TGTGCCAGCAGCTTAGGGGGCCAACTGAACACTGAA.